The 4 T cell receptor beta chains below all came from one sample that was sequenced in a study of T cells expressing NK-cell markers. TCRdb processed the 5' RACE reads again and assigns one entry to each CDR3 protein, with no DNA. Recorded for this sample: hundreds of thousands of distinct CDR3 sequences. The sequenced material came from blood T cells: a sorted CD56 or NKG2C T cell subset, CD4+ or CD8+ T cells, or bulk PBMC T cells (not recorded which). These receptors were taken from a man younger than 35 in good health.

The rearrangement joins TRBV29-1 to TRBJ1-2; the D call from TCRdb, TRBD1, cannot be confirmed without DNA. In germline, CDR1 is SQVTM, CDR2 ANQGSEA. There are 14 residues in the CDR3. The CDR3 loop is CSVEERGSTDGYTF.

This sequence joins TRBV29-1 and TRBJ2-1; TCRdb gives TRBD2 as the D gene, but with no DNA this cannot be confirmed. In germline, CDR1 is SQVTM, CDR2 ANQGSEA. The CDR3 runs to 13 residues. CDR3 loop: CSAPRGGYNEQFF.

This rearrangement joins TRBV14 to TRBJ2-2; TCRdb outputs TRBD2, but without DNA this stays unchecked. The germline V gene has CDR1 SGHDN and CDR2 FVKESK. The CDR3 loop spans 14 amino acids. This CDR3 reads CASSQASLTGELFF.

This chain uses TRBV7-9 with TRBJ2-2. The CDR3 length is 15 residues. Germline-derived CDR1 and CDR2 are SEHNR and FQNEAQ (reference sequence). CDR3 protein: CASSLLLATTGELFF.